Included here is one T cell receptor beta chain sequence, with context. Its specificity is not known. This sample was included in a study of T cell repertoires in cytomegalovirus infection. Study information: An indication of both CMV infection and matching HLA type came from public TCR beta signatures.

In germline, CDR1 is SGHVS, CDR2 FQNEAQ. The CDR3 has 12 amino acids. V shed 9 bases and J shed 4 bases, with 12 bases lying between them. TCRdb reprocessed the reads with MiXCR, giving one entry per CDR3 protein. Of fewer than 200,000 distinct CDR3 sequences in the sample, about 20% were seen once. The TCR was taken from a human donor in good health (CMV status not recorded). Some clones in this sample may be carry-over from other donors' samples. The sample in question was CD8+ T cells from cultured PBMCs, obtained from culture after CMV antigen stimulation. The genes are TRBV7-8 and TRBJ1-2; D is perhaps TRBD1 (5 bases). CDR3: CASLQETYGYTF. The CDR3 nucleotides are TGTGCCAGTCTACAGGAAACCTATGGCTACACCTTC. Full variable domain (rest looked up from reference TRBV7-8 and TRBJ1-2): GAGVSQSPRYKVAKRGQDVALRCDPISGHVSLFWYQQALGQGPEFLTYFQNEAQLDKSGLPSDRFFAERPEGSVSTLKIQRTQQEDSAVYLCASLQETYGYTFGSGTRLTVV.